These 18 T cell receptor beta chains came from one sample sequenced in a study of blood T cell repertoires in COVID-19. Method: immunoSEQ multiplex PCR; TCRdb's copy keeps in-frame clones and lacks some. The sample carries 260,000 or so clones, over 70% recorded once. The material sequenced was peripheral blood. The receptors derive from an older man with acute or convalescent COVID-19.

This chain joins TRBV11-2 and TRBJ2-7, with TRBD2 identical over 8 bases. V trimming: 4 bases; J trimming: 0 bases; junction bases outside the gene matches: 5. CDR3 length equals 15 residues. Looked up from germline, CDR1 is SGHAT and CDR2 is FQNNGV. CDR3: CASSSAGTSSYEQYF. The CDR3, as DNA: TGTGCCAGCAGCTCAGCGGGGACTAGCTCCTACGAGCAGTACTTC.

Worth noting for this clone: Other DNA sequences in this sample translate to the same CDR3. The V gene is TRBV6-5, the J gene TRBJ1-6; TRBD1 aligns across 9 bases. In germline, CDR1 is MNHEY, CDR2 SVGAGI. The CDR3 has 15 residues. After removal of 0 bases from V and 8 bases from J, the junction contained 2 bases not matched to a gene. The CDR3 nucleotides read TGTGCCAGCAGTTACTCCTGGACAGGGGATTCACCCCTCCACTTT. This encodes CASSYSWTGDSPLHF.

The chain carries TRBV7-9 and TRBJ2-2, with 12 bases matching TRBD2. This CDR3 spans 16 amino acids. V dropped 5 bases and J dropped 7; count of bases not matched to a gene: 8. Germline V gene sequence: CDR1 SEHNR, CDR2 FQNEAQ (reference sequence). CDR3 protein: CASSEPGLAGIGELFF. In DNA, the CDR3 is TGTGCCAGCAGCGAACCGGGACTAGCGGGTATCGGGGAGCTGTTTTTT.

The chain links TRBV27 to TRBJ2-7; 7 bases fit TRBD2. Germline V gene sequence: CDR1 MNHEY, CDR2 SMNVEV (reference sequence). The CDR3 is made up of 15 amino acids. After removal of 6 bases from V and 3 bases from J, the junction contained 11 bases not matched to a gene. The CDR3, as DNA: TGTGCCAGCAGGTTGAAAGGGACTACCGACTACGAGCAGTACTTC. Translation gives CASRLKGTTDYEQYF.

This rearrangement joins TRBV2 to TRBJ2-5; 9 bases fit TRBD1. The ends lost 6 bases at V and 4 bases at J; junction bases unmatched: 15. CDR1 is SNHLY and CDR2 is FYNNEI in the germline V gene. The CDR3 has 17 amino acids. Here the CDR3 reads CASREKDDRGKGETQYF. The CDR3 DNA follows: TGTGCCAGCAGGGAAAAAGATGACAGGGGGAAAGGAGAGACCCAGTACTTC.

About this clone: Other nucleotide sequences from this sample produce the same CDR3. The V and J genes are TRBV2 and TRBJ2-1, with 13 bases aligning to TRBD2. The CDR3 is 15 residues long. Germline V gene lookup returns CDR1 SNHLY and CDR2 FYNNEI. V lost 6 bases to trimming and J lost 5 bases; unmatched junction nucleotides: 4. The DNA for the CDR3 is TGTGCCAGCAGACCGGGACTAGCGGGGAACAATGAGCAGTTCTTC. Its translation: CASRPGLAGNNEQFF.

V gene TRBV6-5 combines with J gene TRBJ1-3, with D tentatively TRBD1 (5 bases). V was trimmed by 5 bases and J by 0 bases, leaving 8 bases between them. The length of the CDR3 is 14 residues. Germline-derived CDR1 and CDR2 are MNHEY and SVGAGI. The CDR3 DNA reads TGTGCCAGCAGTCTTAGGGGCTCTGGAAACACCATATATTTT. Its translation is CASSLRGSGNTIYF.

The chain uses TRBV11-3 and TRBJ2-7, with D perhaps TRBD1 (5 bases). V was cut by 5 bases and J by 0 bases, with 11 bases left in between. The CDR3 totals 14 residues. The germline V gene has CDR1 SGHNT and CDR2 YENEEA. CDR3 DNA sequence: TGTGCCAGCAGCCCAACAGGAACCTCCTACGAGCAGTACTTC. It codes for CASSPTGTSYEQYF.

This chain uses TRBV19 with TRBJ2-1, with 12 bases matching TRBD1. With V trimmed by 6 bases and J by 5 bases, 5 bases remained unmatched. Germline V lookup: CDR1 LNHDA, CDR2 SQIVND (reference sequence). The CDR3 length is 15 residues. CDR3 in amino acids: CASRGTGGRNNEQFF. In DNA, the CDR3 is TGTGCCAGTAGAGGGACAGGGGGCCGGAACAATGAGCAGTTCTTC.

The V and J genes are TRBV23-1 and TRBJ1-1; TRBD1 aligns across 8 bases. TRBV23-1 is an ORF, with its function uncertain. The CDR3 length is 14 residues. The V segment lost 7 bases and the J segment 4 bases; nucleotides outside the gene matches: 8. This chain's CDR3 is CASTRGQVPTEAFF. CDR3 DNA: TGCGCCAGCACTCGGGGACAGGTCCCCACTGAAGCTTTCTTT.

The chain recombines TRBV29-1 with TRBJ2-4; 9 nucleotides align to TRBD1. V trimming: 2 bases; J trimming: 8 bases; junction bases outside the gene matches: 4. The CDR3 sequence is 13 residues long. Germline lookup yields CDR1 SQVTM and CDR2 ANQGSEA. This CDR3 reads CSVEPGQGHIQYF. The DNA for the CDR3 is TGCAGCGTTGAACCGGGACAGGGCCACATTCAGTACTTC.

V usage is TRBV19 and J usage is TRBJ1-1; 7 bases match TRBD1. Germline V gene lookup returns CDR1 LNHDA and CDR2 SQIVND (reference sequence). The CDR3 is 14 residues long. V lost 6 bases to trimming and J lost 0 bases; unmatched junction nucleotides: 4. The CDR3 DNA follows: TGTGCCAGTAGACCCGGGACAGTGAACACTGAAGCTTTCTTT. This sequence encodes CASRPGTVNTEAFF.

This chain uses TRBV3-1 (or the pseudogene TRBV3-2) with TRBJ2-2; 7 bases are shared with TRBD1. V lost 4 bases, J lost 1 base, and 3 bases stayed unmatched. This CDR3 contains 15 residues. Germline-derived CDR1 and CDR2 are LGHDT and YNNKEL (reference sequence). CDR3 in amino acids: CASSRGQMNTGELFF. CDR3 DNA sequence: TGTGCCAGCAGCCGGGGACAGATGAACACCGGGGAGCTGTTTTTT.

This chain joins TRBV28 and TRBJ2-7; no firm D call. V was pared by 3 bases and J by 1 base, with 4 bases between. Germline V gene data show CDR1 as MDHEN and CDR2 as SYDVKM. The CDR3 contains 12 residues. The DNA of the CDR3 is TGTGCCAGCAGTTTCCTGTCCTACGAGCAGTACTTC. It encodes CASSFLSYEQYF.

The gene calls are TRBV6-5 and TRBJ1-1, with D maybe TRBD1 (6 bases). The CDR3 runs to 15 residues. CDR1 is MNHEY and CDR2 is SVGAGI in the germline V gene. Trimming shortened V by 2 bases and J by 11 bases, and 21 bases separated the two germline ends. The CDR3 sequence is CASSYGSAGLRGAFF. The CDR3 nucleotides read TGTGCCAGCAGTTACGGTTCGGCCGGGCTAAGGGGGGCTTTCTTT.

V usage is TRBV30 and J usage is TRBJ1-4, with 7 positions matching TRBD1. The CDR3 totals 15 residues. The V segment lost 2 bases and the J segment 7 bases; nucleotides outside the gene matches: 10. Looked up from germline, CDR1 is GTSNPN and CDR2 is SVGIG (reference sequence). The CDR3 protein is CAWSLGTVAAEKLFF. The CDR3 DNA reads TGTGCCTGGAGTCTAGGGACAGTAGCGGCTGAAAAACTGTTTTTT.

The gene calls are TRBV4-1 and TRBJ1-4; 9 bases agree with TRBD1. The junction had 6 bases not matched to a gene; V was cut back by 0 bases and J by 7 bases. Germline lookup yields CDR1 MGHRA and CDR2 YSYEKL. The CDR3 length is 16 residues. CDR3 bases: TGCGCCAGCAGCCAAGATAGGCGGACAGGGGTTGAAAAACTGTTTTTT. Translated, it gives CASSQDRRTGVEKLFF.

This chain links TRBV2 with TRBJ2-1; 9 bases align to TRBD1. The CDR3 runs to 15 residues. With 6 bases clipped from V and 8 bases from J, the junction kept 11 bases outside the gene matches. Germline V CDR1 and CDR2: SNHLY, FYNNEI. CDR3 residues: CASRSKGTGFDEQFF. The CDR3 DNA reads TGTGCCAGCAGGTCTAAAGGGACAGGGTTCGATGAGCAGTTCTTC.